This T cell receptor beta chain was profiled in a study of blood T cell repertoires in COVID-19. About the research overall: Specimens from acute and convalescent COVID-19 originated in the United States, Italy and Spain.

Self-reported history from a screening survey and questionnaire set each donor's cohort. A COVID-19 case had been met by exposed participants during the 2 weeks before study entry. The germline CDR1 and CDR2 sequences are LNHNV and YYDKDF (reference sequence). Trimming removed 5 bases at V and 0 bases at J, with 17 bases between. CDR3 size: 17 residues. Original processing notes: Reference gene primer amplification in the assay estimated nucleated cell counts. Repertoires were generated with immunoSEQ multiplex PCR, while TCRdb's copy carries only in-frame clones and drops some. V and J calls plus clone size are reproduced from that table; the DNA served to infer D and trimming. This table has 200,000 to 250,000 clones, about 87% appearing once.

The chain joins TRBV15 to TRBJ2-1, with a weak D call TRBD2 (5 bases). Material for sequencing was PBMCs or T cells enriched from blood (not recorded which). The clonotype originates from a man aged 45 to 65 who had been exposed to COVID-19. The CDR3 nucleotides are TGTGCCACCAGCGTGCCGTCGGGTGGGAGCTCCTACAATGAGCAGTTCTTC. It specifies CATSVPSGGSSYNEQFF. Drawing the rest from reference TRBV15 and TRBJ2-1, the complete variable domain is DAMVIQNPRYQVTQFGKPVTLSCSQTLNHNVMYWYQQKSSQAPKLLFHYYDKDFNNEADTPDNFQSRRPNTSFCFLDIRSPGLGDTAMYLCATSVPSGGSSYNEQFFGPGTRLTVL.